This paragraph reports one TCR beta chain. The antigen it binds to is not known. No base qualities exist here, and no much larger clone lies one base off it. These data come from a study of cytomegalovirus exposure and HLA in healthy donors (dated by TCRdb to 2017 to 2019). Study-wide context: According to a later analysis, the 120 or so validation repertoires were produced on the same platform as the 666 repertoires of the first cohort. The study aimed to test whether signatures of past pathogen exposure could be identified by cataloging public T cell receptors. Along with the roughly 670-subject first cohort, a separate validation cohort of 120 different subjects was used. High-throughput TCR immunosequencing, statistical association of individual TCRs with disease status, and machine learning were combined to predict cytomegalovirus infection status.

Study-wide findings and limitations: All 120 or so repertoires were used to score co-occurrence in the validation cohort in a later analysis, because that analysis had no HLA typing for the cohort. The classifier was reported to diagnose cytomegalovirus status with high specificity and sensitivity in both the original cohort and the validation cohort. According to the authors, the approach could potentially be generalized to other disease states and immunological phenotypes. Across donors, most TCR sequences were observed very rarely, whereas some public TCRs were present in many individuals. In vitro tests confirmed that a few of the cytomegalovirus-associated TCR beta chains recognize cytomegalovirus antigens. Subsequent analysis determined that TCRs grouped into clusters in the first cohort also showed a tendency toward co-occurrence across the roughly 110 validation repertoires, and 85% to 95% of cluster scores exceeded 0. The study listed around 160 TCR beta chains as associated with cytomegalovirus.

Donors formed part of the validation cohort, which comprised about 130 subjects and was distinct from the first cohort of 666 subjects. Library generation was performed with the immunoSEQ multiplex PCR assay. From the authors' description of their analysis: A statistical classification framework was built for diagnosing cytomegalovirus status from the catalog of TCR beta chain sequences. As stored in TCRdb, this immuneACCESS dataset retains in-frame rearrangements with V and J assigned. A fraction of the clones does not appear; measured against another copy, unresolved V genes explain less than half of the discrepancy, and the remainder lacks a known reason. The DNA was the basis for D and trimming; V, J and clone size are from that table. Here the sample has some 170,000 clones; 86% occur a single time. 4.5% to 7% of the sample lies in the top ten. The material sequenced was PBMCs. The receptor was isolated from a woman in her 30s in good health and CMV-seronegative.

The CDR3 amino acid sequence is: CASSPGQGFYNEQFF. The DNA sequence reads TGTGCCAGCAGCCCCGGACAGGGTTTCTACAATGAGCAGTTCTTC. The V and J segments used are TRBV5-4 and TRBJ2-1; 8 bases in the middle match TRBD1. Germline trimming: 4 bases from V, 3 bases from J; junction bases outside gene matches: 6. The germline V gene (reference sequence) specifies SGHNT as CDR1 and YYREEE as CDR2. Measured from the cysteine to the phenylalanine, the CDR3 is 15 residues long. Here the CDR3 DNA is all that survives: 45 bases in frame from base 1.